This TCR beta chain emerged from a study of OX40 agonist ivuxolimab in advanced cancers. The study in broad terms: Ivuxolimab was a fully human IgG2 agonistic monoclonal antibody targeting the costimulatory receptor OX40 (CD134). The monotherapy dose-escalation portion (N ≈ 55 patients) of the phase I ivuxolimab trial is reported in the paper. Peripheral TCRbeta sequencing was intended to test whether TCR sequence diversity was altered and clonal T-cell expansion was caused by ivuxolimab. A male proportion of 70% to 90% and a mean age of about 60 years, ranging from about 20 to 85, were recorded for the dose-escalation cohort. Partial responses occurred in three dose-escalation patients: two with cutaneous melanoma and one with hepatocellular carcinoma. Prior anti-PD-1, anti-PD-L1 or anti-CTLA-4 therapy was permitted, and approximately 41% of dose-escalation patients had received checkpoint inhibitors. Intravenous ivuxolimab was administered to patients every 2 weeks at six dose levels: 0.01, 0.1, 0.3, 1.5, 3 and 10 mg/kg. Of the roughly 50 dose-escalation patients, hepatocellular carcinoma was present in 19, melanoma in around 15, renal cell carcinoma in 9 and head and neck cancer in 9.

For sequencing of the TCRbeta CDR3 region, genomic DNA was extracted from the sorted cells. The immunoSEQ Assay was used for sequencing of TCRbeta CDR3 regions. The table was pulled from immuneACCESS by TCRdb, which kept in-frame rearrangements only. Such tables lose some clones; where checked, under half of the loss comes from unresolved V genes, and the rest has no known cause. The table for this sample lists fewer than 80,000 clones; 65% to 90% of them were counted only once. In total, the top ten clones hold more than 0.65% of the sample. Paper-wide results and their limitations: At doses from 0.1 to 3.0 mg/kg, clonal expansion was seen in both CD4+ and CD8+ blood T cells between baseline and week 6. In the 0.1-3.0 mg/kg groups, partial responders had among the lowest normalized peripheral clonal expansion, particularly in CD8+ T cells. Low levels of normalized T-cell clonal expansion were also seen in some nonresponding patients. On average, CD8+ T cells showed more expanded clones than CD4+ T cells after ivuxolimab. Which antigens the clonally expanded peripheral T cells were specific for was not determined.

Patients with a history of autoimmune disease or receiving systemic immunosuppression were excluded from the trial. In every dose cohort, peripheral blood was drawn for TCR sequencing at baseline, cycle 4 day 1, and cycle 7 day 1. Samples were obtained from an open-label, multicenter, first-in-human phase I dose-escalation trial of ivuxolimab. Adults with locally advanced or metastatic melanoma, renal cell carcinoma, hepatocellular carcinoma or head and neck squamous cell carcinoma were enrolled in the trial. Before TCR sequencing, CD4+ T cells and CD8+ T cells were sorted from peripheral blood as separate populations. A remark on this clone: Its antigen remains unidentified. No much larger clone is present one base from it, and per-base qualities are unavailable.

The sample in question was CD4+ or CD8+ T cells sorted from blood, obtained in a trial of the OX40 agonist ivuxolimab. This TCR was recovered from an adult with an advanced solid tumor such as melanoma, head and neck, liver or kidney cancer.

The DNA is as follows: TGTGCCAGCAGCCTACTAGCGGGGGAGCAGTTCTTC. Translated, it reads CASSLLAGEQFF. The chain links TRBV11-2 with TRBJ2-1; 10 bases in the junction line up with TRBD2. V is pruned by 5 bases and J by 10 bases, leaving 2 bases of the junction without a gene match. Via the germline V gene, CDR1 is SGHAT and CDR2 FQNNGV. The CDR3 contains 12 residues, cysteine and phenylalanine counted. The retained sequence is limited to the CDR3, 36 bases, with the frame set at the first base.